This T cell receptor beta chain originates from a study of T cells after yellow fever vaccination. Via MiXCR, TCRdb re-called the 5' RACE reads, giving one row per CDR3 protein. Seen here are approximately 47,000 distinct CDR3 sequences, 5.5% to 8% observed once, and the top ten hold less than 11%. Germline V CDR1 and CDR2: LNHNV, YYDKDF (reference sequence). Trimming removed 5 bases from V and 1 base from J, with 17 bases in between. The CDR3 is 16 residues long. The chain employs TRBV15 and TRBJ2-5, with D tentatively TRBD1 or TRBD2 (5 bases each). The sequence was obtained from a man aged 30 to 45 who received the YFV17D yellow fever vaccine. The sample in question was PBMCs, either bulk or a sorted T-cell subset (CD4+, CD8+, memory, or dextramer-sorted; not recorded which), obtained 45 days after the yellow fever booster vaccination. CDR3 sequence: CATSRDLKRGQETQYF. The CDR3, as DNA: TGTGCCACCAGCCGGGACCTCAAACGAGGCCAAGAGACCCAGTACTTC.